The sequence of this T cell receptor (beta chain) was determined in a study of blood T cell repertoires in COVID-19. Whole-study context: PBMCs, B-cell-depleted T cells, or T cells were the source of the cDNA or gDNA that made up the material.

This clone was observed a single time. Authors' methods: The authors estimated nucleated cell counts from reference gene primer amplification. Profiling relied on immunoSEQ multiplex PCR, and the TCRdb table lists in-frame clones only, not all of them. V and J calls and clone size are copied from that table; D and trimming were computed from the DNA. In the table there are approximately 240,000 clones, 80% to 85% of which are singletons. Trimming took off 7 bases at V and 3 bases at J, with 6 bases between the two ends. CDR3 length: 11 residues. CDR1 MDHEN and CDR2 SYDVKM come from the germline V gene.

This receptor was taken from a woman between 25 and 40 years old who had recovered from COVID-19. Source material: peripheral blood. The chain uses TRBV28 and TRBJ1-1, with D possibly being TRBD1 (5 bases). The CDR3 loop reads CASKGDTEAFF. The CDR3 nucleotides read TGTGCCAGCAAAGGGGACACTGAAGCTTTCTTT. Drawing the rest from reference TRBV28 and TRBJ1-1, the complete variable domain is DVKVTQSSRYLVKRTGEKVFLECVQDMDHENMFWYRQDPGLGLRLIYFSYDVKMKEKGDIPEGYSVSREKKERFSLILESASTNQTSMYLCASKGDTEAFFGQGTRLTVV.